The present T cell receptor beta chain was sequenced within a study of cytotoxic CD8 clonotypes in ibrutinib-treated CLL. Findings and caveats of the study: Sampling schedules were unmatched across sustained-remission and progressing patients.

This clone was recorded a few times. Its matching antigen is unknown. PBMCs that had been cryopreserved were the source of about 2 micrograms of genomic DNA for TCR beta libraries. V lost 4 bases to trimming and J lost 4 bases, with 11 bases between them. The CDR3 length is 13 residues. Germline V gene data show CDR1 as SGHRS and CDR2 as YFSETQ. Assay used: immunoSEQ multiplex PCR; TCRdb lists only in-frame clones, some missing. The data contain over 95,000 clones, 58% of them singletons. The gene calls are TRBV5-1 and TRBJ1-2; D not resolved. The sequence came from a human donor with chronic lymphocytic leukemia. Sequencing used PBMCs, obtained after 24 months of ibrutinib treatment. The CDR3 coding sequence is TGCGCCAGCAGCCGAGACACCACCTATGGCTACACCTTC. Translating it yields CASSRDTTYGYTF.